This is a list of T cell receptor beta chains from one sample in a study of shared clonotypes between healthy human individuals. Only in-frame clones appear in the TCRdb table, and some are missing; sequencing was by immunoSEQ multiplex PCR. The repertoire consists of around 980,000 clones, with 78% occurring once and the leading ten covering roughly 0.65%. The material sequenced was memory CD4+ T cells from PBMCs. These receptors were obtained from a young man in good health. Some clones in this sample may be carry-over from other donors' samples. Each CDR3 is given with its conserved first and last residue. D genes are given only for firm matches. Not all rows give a size; the values are once, few, many and, for expanded clones, a class.

DNA | CDR3 | V | size | D | J
TGTGCCAGCAGCCAACAGGGTGGCACCGGGGAGCTGTTTTTT | CASSQQGGTGELFF | TRBV14 | NA | NA | TRBJ2-2
TGTGCCAGCAGCTTGGCGGGAATAGGGGAGCAGTACTTC | CASSLAGIGEQYF | TRBV7-3 | once | NA | TRBJ2-7
TGTGCCAGCAGTAGAGCGGGGCGCACCGGGGAGCTGTTTTTT | CASSRAGRTGELFF | TRBV2 | NA | TRBD2 | TRBJ2-2
TGCGCCAGCAGCTTAGGGGCAGGGAACACTGAAGCTTTCTTT | CASSLGAGNTEAFF | TRBV5-1 | NA | NA | TRBJ1-1
TGTGCCAGCAGCTCCCGGCTAGGGGAGACCCAGTACTTC | CASSSRLGETQYF | TRBV27 | NA | NA | TRBJ2-5
TGTGCCAGCAGCTTGGTTGCGGTGCGCCAAGAGACCCAGTACTTC | CASSLVAVRQETQYF | TRBV5-4 | NA | NA | TRBJ2-5
TGTGCCATCAGTCAAGAGGCAGGGAACAACGAGCAGTACTTC | CAISQEAGNNEQYF | TRBV10-3 | NA | NA | TRBJ2-7
TGCGCCAGCAGCTCGACCCCCTTGGGGGGAGGGGCAGAGACCCAGTACTTC | CASSSTPLGGGAETQYF | TRBV5-1 | NA | TRBD2 | TRBJ2-5
TGTGCCAGCTCACAAGGGACCGACGCTTCCTACGAGCAGTACTTC | CASSQGTDASYEQYF | TRBV18 | NA | NA | TRBJ2-7
TGTGCCAGCAGCCCCCCCGGGACAGCAAACTACGAGCAGTACTTC | CASSPPGTANYEQYF | TRBV6-5 | NA | TRBD1 | TRBJ2-7
TGCAGCGTTGAAGATGAGGGGACAGGGGGAGCTTTCTTT | CSVEDEGTGGAFF | TRBV29-1 | few | TRBD1 | TRBJ1-1
TGTGCCAGCAGCTTATCGGACAGCTACGAGCAGTACTTC | CASSLSDSYEQYF | TRBV11-2 | NA | NA | TRBJ2-7
TGTGCCAGCTCACCGAAGGACGCCAGTACACACGAGCAGTACTTC | CASSPKDASTHEQYF | TRBV18 | NA | NA | TRBJ2-7
TGTGCCAGCACAGGCCTTAGCCAAGAGACCCAGTACTTC | CASTGLSQETQYF | TRBV21-1 | few | NA | TRBJ2-5
TGTGCCATCAGTGGGGCCTCCATTGGCGCAGATACGCAGTATTTT | CAISGASIGADTQYF | TRBV10-3 | NA | NA | TRBJ2-3
TGTGCCAGCAGTTCACCGGGACAGGGACCTTACGAGCAGTACTTC | CASSSPGQGPYEQYF | TRBV28 | few | TRBD1 | TRBJ2-7
TGTGCCAGCAGCTTGAGAATCCAGCGGGAGATGTACAATGAGCAGTTCTTC | CASSLRIQREMYNEQFF | TRBV5-8 | NA | TRBD2 | TRBJ2-1
TGTGCCAGCAGCAAGCCCGGCAGCTATGGCTACACCTTC | CASSKPGSYGYTF | TRBV7-2 | once | NA | TRBJ1-2
TGTGCCACCAAAAGAAGGGCCTCGGTGGACACCGGGGAGCTGTTTTTT | CATKRRASVDTGELFF | TRBV15 | few | NA | TRBJ2-2
TGTGCCAGCACCCGACTGGGGGGGGAGACCCAGTACTTC | CASTRLGGETQYF | TRBV6-1 | NA | TRBD2 | TRBJ2-5
TGTGCCTGGATACAGGGGCGCGAGCAGTACTTC | CAWIQGREQYF | TRBV30 | once | TRBD1 | TRBJ2-7
TGTGCCAGCAGTCCCGGGGGGTTTGAAAAACTGTTTTTT | CASSPGGFEKLFF | TRBV28 | NA | NA | TRBJ1-4
TGTGCCAGCAGTCCCCTAGCCTTGAGCTCCTACGAGCAGTACTTC | CASSPLALSSYEQYF | TRBV28 | NA | NA | TRBJ2-7
TGCGCCAGCAGCTTGGACCATGGTGGCTACACCTTC | CASSLDHGGYTF | TRBV5-1 | NA | NA | TRBJ1-2
TGTGCCAGCCGACCCGAGAGCGGGAGCAAAAGTAAGACCCAGTACTTC | CASRPESGSKSKTQYF | TRBV28 | NA | TRBD2 | TRBJ2-5
TGCGCCAGCAGGCCGGGACAGGGTAATGAAAAACTGTTTTTT | CASRPGQGNEKLFF | TRBV5-1 | NA | TRBD1 | TRBJ1-4
TGTGCCAGCAGTCTCGGGACAGCTAGAACAGATACGCAGTATTTT | CASSLGTARTDTQYF | TRBV28 | NA | TRBD1 | TRBJ2-3
TGTGCCAGCAGCTTCTCGGGGGGACGGAATGAAAAACTGTTTTTT | CASSFSGGRNEKLFF | TRBV28 | NA | NA | TRBJ1-4
TGTGCCAGCAGCTTGGTCGGACAGGGGCCCTACGAGCAGTACTTC | CASSLVGQGPYEQYF | TRBV5-6 | NA | TRBD1 | TRBJ2-7
TGTGCCAGCAGCGTCGACCCGCAGGGGGGTCAGTACGAGCAGTACTTC | CASSVDPQGGQYEQYF | TRBV9 | NA | NA | TRBJ2-7
TGTGCCAGCAGCTCCTACGTTGGGGGACTAGCAGCACACAATGAGCAGTTCTTC | CASSSYVGGLAAHNEQFF | TRBV7-3 | NA | TRBD2 | TRBJ2-1
TGTGCCAGCAGCATATCTAGCACAGATACGCAGTATTTT | CASSISSTDTQYF | TRBV5-4 | few | NA | TRBJ2-3
TGTGCCAGTAGTATTGGGACTCACTACGAGCAGTACTTC | CASSIGTHYEQYF | TRBV19 | few | NA | TRBJ2-7
TGTGCCAGCTCACCCGGCGGGTCGGGGGCAGATACGCAGTATTTT | CASSPGGSGADTQYF | TRBV18 | NA | NA | TRBJ2-3
TGTGCCAGCTCACACCCGGACATCAACTATGGCTACACCTTC | CASSHPDINYGYTF | TRBV18 | once | NA | TRBJ1-2